Below, 4 T cell receptor beta chains from the same sample are listed, as sequenced in a study of CD8 T cells in Susac syndrome. RNA amounts of about 0.5 to 1 ug underwent reverse transcription with random hexamers. Using its own MiXCR run on the immunoSEQ multiplex PCR reads, TCRdb lists one record per CDR3 protein. Of over 120,000 distinct CDR3 sequences in the sample, 95% were seen once. Input material: CD4+ T cells from PBMCs. The source of these receptors is a human donor with Susac syndrome.

The V and J genes are TRBV28 and TRBJ2-1, with 9 bases fitting TRBD2. The CDR3 runs to 14 residues. Germline CDR1 and CDR2: MDHEN and SYDVKM. Trimming removed 5 bases from V and 7 bases from J; junction bases left unmatched: 6. CDR3 region: CASSGAGGLNEQFF. In DNA form, the CDR3 reads TGTGCCAGCAGTGGGGCGGGGGGGCTTAATGAGCAGTTCTTC. The full variable domain, rest sourced from reference TRBV28 and TRBJ2-1, is DVKVTQSSRYLVKRTGEKVFLECVQDMDHENMFWYRQDPGLGLRLIYFSYDVKMKEKGDIPEGYSVSREKKERFSLILESASTNQTSMYLCASSGAGGLNEQFFGPGTRLTVL.

The V gene is TRBV5-4, the J gene TRBJ1-2; a possible D gene is TRBD1 (6 bases). From germline, CDR1 is SGHNT and CDR2 YYREEE (reference sequence). The CDR3 sequence is 13 residues long. V lost 5 bases and J 6 bases, leaving 14 bases between the germline ends. The CDR3 sequence: CASSSTGTNGYTF. For the CDR3, the DNA is TGTGCCAGCAGTTCTACAGGGACGAATGGCTACACCTTC. Drawing the rest from reference TRBV5-4 and TRBJ1-2, the complete variable domain is ETGVTQSPTHLIKTRGQQVTLRCSSQSGHNTVSWYQQALGQGPQFIFQYYREEENGRGNFPPRFSGLQFPNYSSELNVNALELDDSALYLCASSSTGTNGYTFGSGTRLTVV.

This chain joins TRBV12-3 or TRBV12-4 and TRBJ2-3; D unresolved. Trimming shortened V by 3 bases and J by 4 bases, and 5 bases separated the two germline ends. This CDR3 is 12 amino acids long. CDR3 in amino acids: CASSFRADTQYF. DNA of the CDR3: TGTGCCAGCAGTTTTAGGGCAGATACGCAGTATTTT.

The chain uses TRBV20-1 and TRBJ2-1; 12 nucleotides agree with TRBD2. Losses at the gene ends were 1 base for V and 0 bases for J; bases not matched to a gene: 7. Germline lookup yields CDR1 DFQATT and CDR2 SNEGSKA (reference sequence). This CDR3 is 18 amino acids long. The CDR3 region has the DNA TGCAGTGCTAGAGTATCTAGCGGGAGGGCAGACTCCTACAATGAGCAGTTCTTC. Its translation is CSARVSSGRADSYNEQFF.